Listed below are T cell receptor beta chains from one sample, sequenced in a study of cytomegalovirus exposure and HLA in healthy donors. Sequencing used immunoSEQ multiplex PCR; TCRdb keeps in-frame clones, though not all of them. The sample carries almost 200,000 clones, around 79% recorded once. The sample comprised PBMCs. The receptor source for this set is a male donor in good health and CMV-seropositive. CDR3s include the opening cysteine and the closing phenylalanine or tryptophan. D genes are given only for firm matches. The size field is filled for only some rows; it gives once, few, many or a size class.

clone size	CDR3 length	D gene	J gene	V gene	CDR3 DNA	CDR3 protein
-	14	-	TRBJ1-5	TRBV10-3	TGTGCCATCGGCCCTCACAACCGGGGGCAGCCCCAGCATTTT	CAIGPHNRGQPQHF
-	13	-	TRBJ1-5	TRBV2	TGTGCCAGCAGTGAAGCAGGGACACAGCCCCAGCATTTT	CASSEAGTQPQHF
-	13	-	TRBJ2-7	TRBV28	TGTGCCAGCAGTTCAACAGGGCCCTACGAGCAGTACTTC	CASSSTGPYEQYF
once	12	-	TRBJ2-1	TRBV6-1	TGTGCCACCTACGGGGGGCCGGGTGAGCAGTTCTTC	CATYGGPGEQFF
-	16	-	TRBJ1-2	TRBV6-6	TGTGCCAGCAGTTACCCCGAGAGACAGTTATTTGAGGGCTACACCTTC	CASSYPERQLFEGYTF
-	14	TRBD2	TRBJ2-1	TRBV29-1	TGCAGCGTCGACGGAGCGGGAGGGGAGCATGAGCAGTTCTTC	CSVDGAGGEHEQFF
few	13	-	TRBJ1-2	TRBV27	TGTGCCAGCAGTATGACAGGTTACCGCGGCTACACCTTC	CASSMTGYRGYTF
few	15	-	TRBJ1-4	TRBV18	TGTGCCAGCTCACCACCGGGCGTAGCTAATGAAAAACTGTTTTTT	CASSPPGVANEKLFF
-	14	-	TRBJ2-7	TRBV5-1	TGCGCCAGCAGCTCTTTCCAGGGGTCCCACGAGCAGTACTTC	CASSSFQGSHEQYF
-	14	TRBD1	TRBJ2-7	TRBV5-1	TGCGCCAGCAGACTGAGCAGGGGGCCCTACGAGCAGTACTTC	CASRLSRGPYEQYF
-	13	-	TRBJ1-3	TRBV5-6	TGTGCCAGCAGCTTGATTTCGGGAAACACCATATATTTT	CASSLISGNTIYF
-	16	TRBD2	TRBJ2-5	TRBV7-9	TGTGCCAGCAGCTTTCCTCGACTAGCGGGGGGGGAGACCCAGTACTTC	CASSFPRLAGGETQYF
-	13	-	TRBJ1-5	TRBV28	TGTGCCAGCAGATCCCCTCAGGGACAGCCCCAGCATTTT	CASRSPQGQPQHF
-	14	-	TRBJ2-2	TRBV4-1	TGCGCCAGCAGCCAAGATCGTAGTACCGGGGAGCTGTTTTTT	CASSQDRSTGELFF
-	16	TRBD2	TRBJ2-1	TRBV9	TGTGCCAGCAGCGCTAGCGGGAGGCAGGACCACAATGAGCAGTTCTTC	CASSASGRQDHNEQFF
-	14	TRBD1	TRBJ2-7	TRBV5-1	TGCGCCAGCAGCCCCCGACAGGGAATCAACGAGCAGTACTTC	CASSPRQGINEQYF
once	18	TRBD2	TRBJ2-5	TRBV7-6	TGTGCCAGCAGCTCTGGGACTAGCGGGGGGGCGGCCCAAGAGACCCAGTACTTC	CASSSGTSGGAAQETQYF
-	17	-	TRBJ1-5	TRBV19	TGTGCCAGCACCGTTATGGGGGGAAGCATGGAAAATCAGCCCCAGCATTTT	CASTVMGGSMENQPQHF
-	11	-	TRBJ2-7	TRBV29-1	TGCAGCAGCAGGGTTCCCTACGAGCAGTACTTC	CSSRVPYEQYF
-	14	TRBD2	TRBJ2-5	TRBV4-2	TGTGCCAGCAGCCGCCCGGGAGGCCCTGAGACCCAGTACTTC	CASSRPGGPETQYF
once	16	TRBD2	TRBJ2-1	TRBV5-8	TGTGCCAGCAGCCCCACTAGCGGGGGCTCCTACAATGAGCAGTTCTTC	CASSPTSGGSYNEQFF
few	18	-	TRBJ2-2	TRBV9	TGTGCCAGCAGCGTAGAGTACGGGAGCGTAGGGGACACCGGGGAGCTGTTTTTT	CASSVEYGSVGDTGELFF
few	12	-	TRBJ2-7	TRBV7-9	TGTGCCTACGAGGGCCGGGGCTACGAGCAGTACTTC	CAYEGRGYEQYF
-	15	TRBD2	TRBJ2-3	TRBV7-2	TGTGCCAGCAGCTTCACTAGCGGCAGCACAGATACGCAGTATTTT	CASSFTSGSTDTQYF
once	15	TRBD1	TRBJ1-5	TRBV19	TGTGCCAGTAGTGTGCAGGGGGCGGCGGGTCAGCCCCAGCATTTT	CASSVQGAAGQPQHF
-	14	TRBD2	TRBJ2-7	TRBV2	TGTGCCAGCAGTGAACGGGGGGGGCGTGTCGAGCAGTACTTC	CASSERGGRVEQYF
few	12	TRBD1	TRBJ2-7	TRBV6-5	TGTGCCAGCAGTCTCGGGACAGGCGAGCAGTACTTC	CASSLGTGEQYF
-	12	TRBD1	TRBJ1-1	TRBV6-5	TGTGCCAGCAGTTGCTCGGAAGGGGGCGCTTTCTTT	CASSCSEGGAFF
-	12	-	TRBJ1-1	TRBV7-9	TGTTCCAGCAGCCACACACAGGTTCAAGCTTTCTTT	CSSSHTQVQAFF
-	13	-	TRBJ2-1	TRBV28	TGTGCCAGCAGTGCCTCGGACAGCCAGGGGCAGTTCTTC	CASSASDSQGQFF
-	13	-	TRBJ2-1	TRBV28	TGTGCCAGCATCCCCGGGAGTCAAGGGACCCAGTTCTTC	CASIPGSQGTQFF
-	12	-	TRBJ1-1	TRBV18	TGTGCCAGCTCACCGGACAGTACTGAAGCTTTCTTT	CASSPDSTEAFF
-	18	TRBD2	TRBJ2-3	TRBV28	TGTGCCAGCAGTTTGTCATTGCGGGAGTCCGGTATCGCAGATACGCAGTATTTT	CASSLSLRESGIADTQYF
-	14	-	TRBJ2-5	TRBV11-2	TGTGCCAGCAGCCAGAACGCGGGTAAAGAGACCCAGTACTTC	CASSQNAGKETQYF
few	16	-	TRBJ1-1	TRBV6-5	TGTGCCAGCAGTTACGGTCAGGGAGGGAGGAACACTGAAGCTTTCTTT	CASSYGQGGRNTEAFF
-	12	-	TRBJ1-1	TRBV29-1	TGCAGCGTTGTGGCGGCGAACACTGAAGCTTTCTTT	CSVVAANTEAFF
-	17	-	TRBJ1-4	TRBV4-1	TGCGCCAGCAGCCAAGAGTTGGGGGGTCACCTTAATGAAAAACTGTTTTTT	CASSQELGGHLNEKLFF
-	14	-	TRBJ2-7	TRBV28	TGTGCCAGCAGTTTGTGGGCCCTAACCTACGAGCAGTACTTC	CASSLWALTYEQYF
-	14	-	TRBJ1-3	TRBV6-5	TGTGCCAGCAGCCCCAACAGGGAAAGAAACACCATATATTTT	CASSPNRERNTIYF
-	20	TRBD2	TRBJ2-2	TRBV18	TGTGCCAGCTCACCACGGCTACTACTAGCGGGAGATATCGACACCGGGGAGCTGTTTTTT	CASSPRLLLAGDIDTGELFF
-	12	-	TRBJ1-5	TRBV28	TGTGCCAGCAGTTTATATATCCAGCCCCAGCATTTT	CASSLYIQPQHF
few	14	TRBD2	TRBJ2-7	TRBV7-3	TGTGCCAGCAGCAGGACTAGCGGAGACTACGAGCAGTACTTC	CASSRTSGDYEQYF
-	15	-	TRBJ2-2	TRBV11-2	TGTGCCAGCAGCTTAGGCGGTTATCACACCGGGGAGCTGTTTTTT	CASSLGGYHTGELFF
few	13	-	TRBJ1-2	TRBV2	TGTGCCAGCAGAGTCCAGGGTGGGGAAGGCTACACCTTC	CASRVQGGEGYTF
once	16	TRBD2	TRBJ2-2	TRBV13	TGTGCCAGCAGCTTGACTAGCGGGCCGAACACCGGGGAGCTGTTTTTT	CASSLTSGPNTGELFF
-	16	-	TRBJ1-5	TRBV2	TGTGCCAGCACCGCCCGGGACAAATATAGCAATCAGCCCCAGCATTTT	CASTARDKYSNQPQHF
-	15	TRBD1	TRBJ2-2	TRBV19	TGTGCCAGTAGTATGGGGACAGGGGGCACCGGGGAGCTGTTTTTT	CASSMGTGGTGELFF
few	11	-	TRBJ2-7	TRBV20-1	TGCAGTGCTAGACTAGTTGGCGAGCAGTACTTC	CSARLVGEQYF
-	12	-	TRBJ2-3	TRBV27	TGTGCCAGCAGAATTCGGGAGAATACGCAGTATTTT	CASRIRENTQYF
-	17	-	TRBJ2-3	TRBV15	TGTGCCACCAGCAGAGATTTACGGACTACTAGCACAGATACGCAGTATTTT	CATSRDLRTTSTDTQYF
-	12	-	TRBJ2-3	TRBV7-8	TGTGCCAGCAGCCCCCACACAGATACGCAGTATTTT	CASSPHTDTQYF
-	14	-	TRBJ1-1	TRBV9	TGTGCCAGCAGCGTATCAGGGGCGAACACTGAAGCTTTCTTT	CASSVSGANTEAFF
few	13	-	TRBJ1-5	TRBV6-5	TGTGCCAGCAGCCGAGCGAGCAATCAGCCCCAGCATTTT	CASSRASNQPQHF